Listed below are T cell receptor beta chains from one sample, sequenced in a study of blood T cell repertoires in COVID-19. Sequencing used immunoSEQ multiplex PCR; TCRdb keeps in-frame clones, though not all of them. The sample records 300,000 to 500,000 clones, around 90% being singletons. The sequenced sample was PBMCs or T cells enriched from blood (not recorded which). The origin of the receptors is a woman in her forties with acute COVID-19. The CDR3 runs from the conserved cysteine through the conserved F or W. The D gene is left open where the match is weak. Clone sizes are given selectively: once, few, many, or a class where the clone is expanded.

clone_size,j_call,cdr3_length,v_call,d_call,cdr3_nt,cdr3_aa
-,TRBJ1-2,14,TRBV7-2,TRBD1,TGTGCCAGCATTCCCCCTCGGACAGGGCAAGGCTACACCTTC,CASIPPRTGQGYTF
-,TRBJ1-1,13,TRBV6-5,TRBD1,TGTGCCGCAGCGAAGACAGGGGCCACTGAAGCTTTCTTT,CAAAKTGATEAFF
-,TRBJ1-2,18,TRBV11-2,-,TGTGCCAGCAGCTTACGAGGCCTGCGGACAGACACTAACTATGGCTACACCTTC,CASSLRGLRTDTNYGYTF
-,TRBJ2-3,14,TRBV6-5,TRBD2,TGTGCCAGCATCGCGGGGGGCCGGACAGATACGCAGTATTTT,CASIAGGRTDTQYF
-,TRBJ1-2,12,TRBV12-3/TRBV12-4,-,TGTGCCAGCAGTTTTTCAGGGTATGGCTACACCTTC,CASSFSGYGYTF
-,TRBJ2-6,15,TRBV6-5,TRBD1,TGTGCCAGCACCCCAGGGGGCTCTGGGGCCAACGTCCTGACTTTC,CASTPGGSGANVLTF
-,TRBJ2-5,14,TRBV2,-,TGTGCCAGCAGTCTCCTCGGTGGGGCAGAGACCCAGTACTTC,CASSLLGGAETQYF
-,TRBJ2-3,15,TRBV5-1,-,TGCGCCAGCAGCTTGGTGGCTAGCGCGGGAGATACGCAGTATTTT,CASSLVASAGDTQYF
-,TRBJ1-1,13,TRBV11-3,-,TGTGCCAGCAGCTTTGGCCCACAGGGTTGGACTTTCTTT,CASSFGPQGWTFF
-,TRBJ1-1,11,TRBV29-1,-,TGCAGCGTTGACGGCGGGGTTGGGGCTTTCTTT,CSVDGGVGAFF
-,TRBJ1-1,13,TRBV12-3/TRBV12-4,TRBD1,TGTGCCAGCAGTCGGGACAGGGGAGTGGAAGCTTTCTTT,CASSRDRGVEAFF
-,TRBJ1-4,15,TRBV27,-,TGTGCCAGCAGCCCAGCGGCGGGCTTTAATGAAAAACTGTTTTTT,CASSPAAGFNEKLFF
-,TRBJ1-2,15,TRBV3-1/TRBV3-2,TRBD1,TGTGCCAGCAGCCCCTGGACAGGGGTTGACTATGGCTACACCTTC,CASSPWTGVDYGYTF
-,TRBJ1-2,15,TRBV4-1,TRBD1,TGCGCCAGCAGCCACCCTTTAGACAGGGGCTATGGCTACACCTTC,CASSHPLDRGYGYTF
-,TRBJ1-2,14,TRBV25-1,TRBD1,TGTGCCAGCGTCCAAACAGGGGTTCGAAGTGGCTACACCTTC,CASVQTGVRSGYTF
-,TRBJ2-7,14,TRBV6-5,TRBD1,TGTGCCAGCAGGAGAGGGACAGGTAGTTTCGAGCAGTACTTC,CASRRGTGSFEQYF
few,TRBJ1-6,15,TRBV5-4,-,TGTGCCAGCAGCTTGGCCAGCTCCTATAATTCACCCCTCCACTTT,CASSLASSYNSPLHF
-,TRBJ1-3,14,TRBV5-1,-,TGCGCCAGCAGCTTGGAAGCCTCTGGAAACACCATATATTTT,CASSLEASGNTIYF
-,TRBJ2-3,17,TRBV5-3,TRBD2,TGTGCCAGAAGCTTGGCCGCTCCGATCGGGCTAGCGGGGATCTGGTATTTT,CARSLAAPIGLAGIWYF
-,TRBJ2-5,13,TRBV6-5,-,TGTGCCAGCAGACCACCGGGACAAGAGACCCAGTACTTC,CASRPPGQETQYF
-,TRBJ2-7,16,TRBV14,-,TGTGCCAGCAGCCAAGATAGGTCCAGGGTAAAGAACGAGCAGTACTTC,CASSQDRSRVKNEQYF
-,TRBJ2-7,15,TRBV5-4,TRBD1,TGTGCCAGCAGCCCCAGACAGGGTTCCTCCTACGAGCAGTACTTC,CASSPRQGSSYEQYF
-,TRBJ2-2,15,TRBV5-5,TRBD1,TGTGCCAGCAGCTGGACAGGGCTAGAGACCGGGGAGCTGTTTTTT,CASSWTGLETGELFF
-,TRBJ1-2,15,TRBV21-1,-,-,CASSKVGQGAHGYTF
-,TRBJ1-2,14,TRBV5-1,TRBD1,TGCGCCAGCAGCTCCCGACAGGGTTATGATGGCTACACCTTC,CASSSRQGYDGYTF
-,TRBJ1-4,15,TRBV21-1,-,TGTGCCAGCAGCAAAGGTGGAGGGGAAGACGAAAAACTGTTTTTT,CASSKGGGEDEKLFF
-,TRBJ2-2,13,TRBV12-5,TRBD1,TGTGCTAGTGGTCGGACAGGGATCGAGGAGCTGTTTTTT,CASGRTGIEELFF
-,TRBJ1-5,15,TRBV10-3,TRBD1,TGTGCCATCAGTGACCGGACAGGGGTTGATCAGCCCCAGCATTTT,CAISDRTGVDQPQHF
-,TRBJ1-5,15,TRBV30,-,TGTGCCTGGAGTCGGGGGTCTGATAGCAATCAGCCCCAGCATTTT,CAWSRGSDSNQPQHF
-,TRBJ1-1,15,TRBV19,TRBD1,TGTGCCAGTAGGCCCACGACAGGGGGGAACACTGAAGCTTTCTTT,CASRPTTGGNTEAFF
-,TRBJ1-5,15,TRBV5-4,TRBD1,TGTGCCAGCAGCCAGGGGGGAGCCCAAAATCAGCCCCAGCATTTT,CASSQGGAQNQPQHF
-,TRBJ1-1,15,TRBV4-1,TRBD1,TGCGCCAGCAGCCAAGGGGGACAGGGAGGTACTGAAGCTTTCTTT,CASSQGGQGGTEAFF
-,TRBJ1-3,16,TRBV6-5,-,TGTGCCAGCAGTTACTCACAGGGTAGCTCTGGAAACACCATATATTTT,CASSYSQGSSGNTIYF
-,TRBJ1-2,14,TRBV15,-,TGTGCCACCAGCAGAGATCGGGAGGGTTGGGGCTACACCTTC,CATSRDREGWGYTF
-,TRBJ1-6,14,TRBV5-1,TRBD1,TGCGCCAGCAGCTCTGACAGGGGGAATTCACCCCTCCACTTT,CASSSDRGNSPLHF
few,TRBJ1-2,12,TRBV6-1,-,TGTGCCAGCAGTGAAATACAGTATGGCTACACCTTC,CASSEIQYGYTF
-,TRBJ1-2,15,TRBV11-2,-,TGTGCCAGCAGCTTAAATTCCGGCAGGGACTATGGCTACACCTTC,CASSLNSGRDYGYTF
-,TRBJ1-1,14,TRBV5-4,TRBD1,TGTGCCAGCAGGTCCGGACAGGGAGGCACTGAAGCTTTCTTT,CASRSGQGGTEAFF
-,TRBJ1-6,14,TRBV30,-,TGTGCCTGGAGTGCAGGGGTAGGCAATTCACCCCTCCACTTT,CAWSAGVGNSPLHF
-,TRBJ1-4,18,TRBV7-8,TRBD1,TGTGCCAGCAGCTTAGGACAGGGGGGTGCAACACGTGGTGAAAAACTGTTTTTT,CASSLGQGGATRGEKLFF
few,TRBJ1-6,14,TRBV30,TRBD1,TGTGCCTGTATGACAGGGGGCGAGGGTTCACCCCTCCACTTT,CACMTGGEGSPLHF